This T cell receptor (beta chain) was sequenced during a study of T cell responses to AZD1222 COVID-19 vaccine. From germline, CDR1 is SGHNT and CDR2 YYREEE (reference sequence). Trimming stripped 1 base from V and 3 bases from J, with 13 bases between. This CDR3 contains 15 residues. Profiling relied on immunoSEQ multiplex PCR, and the TCRdb table lists in-frame clones only, not all of them. The sample contains around 130,000 clones, 80% to 90% of which appear only once. This clonotype was obtained from an adult who received the AZD1222 COVID-19 vaccine. The chain combines TRBV5-4 with TRBJ1-2, with D perhaps matching TRBD1 (5 bases). The source material was peripheral blood, sampled 28 days after the second AZD1222 dose. The CDR3 sequence is CASSLYVGGDYGYTF. The DNA for the CDR3 is TGTGCCAGCAGCTTGTATGTGGGGGGGGACTATGGCTACACCTTC.